This note documents a single T cell receptor (beta chain) sequence. This clonotype was observed at least ten times. Its antigen specificity is not known. The sample holds no much larger clone one base away, and base qualities are not on file. CDR1 SGHTA and CDR2 FQGTGA are derived from the germline V gene. Including cysteine and phenylalanine, the CDR3 has 12 amino acids. Just the 36-base CDR3 DNA is kept, in frame starting at base 1. Trimming removed 5 bases from V and 9 bases from J; the gene matches leave 4 bases unexplained. This record comes from a study of T cells in Graves' hyperthyroidism and ophthalmopathy (dated by TCRdb to the late 2010s). Notes on the research overall: Peripheral blood was collected at initial diagnosis, before any treatment. A discovery cohort of about 96 patients, approximately 45 with Graves' ophthalmopathy and about 58 with stable Graves' hyperthyroidism, was used to find distinguishing TCR V-J signatures. Prospective prediction of ophthalmopathy was tested in an independent validation cohort of 18 to 20 hyperthyroidism patients and 15 to 17 patients who later progressed to ophthalmopathy. The 100 or so discovery patients were divided at random into training and test sets in a 7:3 ratio. The study also compared thyroid tissue and blood T-cell repertoires from 6 or 7 Graves' hyperthyroidism patients. After blood sampling, hyperthyroidism patients were treated with methimazole at a starting dose of 30 mg daily, and ophthalmopathy patients were treated with high-dose intravenous methylprednisolone. The paper reports TCR Vbeta CDR3 sequencing of approximately 130 peripheral blood samples: approximately 43 ophthalmopathy, under 80 hyperthyroidism and approximately 17 progressor patients. What the research found in general, with its limitations: In validation, progression to ophthalmopathy was predicted by the model with nearly 71% sensitivity and roughly 76% specificity, a median of around 6.5 months before onset. A 13 V-J signature model separated ophthalmopathy from stable hyperthyroidism, with just over 85% sensitivity and about 81% specificity in cross-validation and 80%/75% in testing. Sample size was not statistically predetermined, and blinding of investigators to group allocation was not performed. Most expanded thyroid clonotypes (frequency above 0.001) were also detected in blood, suggesting blood repertoires may reflect thyroid immune responses.

TCR beta CDR3 regions were amplified from RNA transcripts. The TCR CDR3 was subjected to a first round of RT-PCR using the HTBI primer set and the Qiagen OneStep RT-PCR kit. The libraries were constructed in a second round of multiplex PCR and then size-selected and purified. Sequencing of the libraries was done on an Illumina HiSeq2000 using paired-end 100 bp reads. The study's processing was this. SOAPnuke was used to process the raw data, throwing out any read that contained adapters or uncalled bases, had a mean Phred below 15, or lacked an exact constant-primer or identifier match. COPE v1.2.5 was used to merge the high-quality paired reads, and each unique nucleotide sequence was defined as a clonotype. MiTCR v1.1 was used to align the clonotypes against IMGT TRBV, TRBD and TRBJ reference segments. Analysis was restricted to V-J combinations with a frequency above 0.0001, which covered about 99% of repertoires. A TCS score was defined as the ratio between F50 (clonal expansion) and ExV (chaos), using BLOSUM62-based TCRdist between CDR3 peptides within each V-J. Welch's t-statistics and random forest reduced some 510 V-J features to 13, which were used in a naive Bayes classifier (R e1071). TCRdb took the public reads, trimmed them with fastp at Q25, ran MiXCR for clone calling and kept in-frame beta chains. CDR3 protein sequences are deduplicated, and each keeps its most common genes and DNA. The V and J calls, along with clone size, are taken from TCRdb and not from the paper's own processing. This sample gives approximately 600,000 distinct CDR3 sequences in total; approximately 13% of them show up just once. Together, the top ten hold 5.8% of the sample.

Hyperthyroidism patients were aged 18 to 65 years and newly diagnosed, with disease duration of less than 2 months. Exclusion was applied to patients with uncontrolled infections, other autoimmune diseases, pregnancy or lactation. Clinical symptoms, serum thyroxine and TRAb, thyroid ultrasound, and orbital computed tomography formed the basis for the diagnoses. For progressor patients, blood was drawn at the first diagnosis of hyperthyroidism, before any ophthalmopathy symptoms had appeared. Ficoll-Paque density gradient centrifugation was used to isolate PBMCs from approximately 10 ml of fresh peripheral blood. Progressor patients were initially diagnosed with Graves' hyperthyroidism and developed ophthalmopathy during follow-up. Total RNA was extracted with Trizol reagent, and quality was checked on an Agilent 2100 Bioanalyzer.

The V gene is TRBV7-3 and the J gene is TRBJ2-1, with 7 bases in between that match TRBD1. This receptor was identified in a woman aged 25 to 39 with Graves' hyperthyroidism that later progressed to Graves' ophthalmopathy. The sample taken for sequencing was blood. The DNA sequence is TGTGCCAGCAGCCTAGCAGGGGGTGAGCAGTTCTTC. Translated, this is CASSLAGGEQFF.